This TCR beta chain is from a study of blood T cell repertoires in COVID-19. Turning to the study itself: PBMCs, B-cell-depleted T cells, or T cells were the source of the cDNA or gDNA that made up the material.

TCRdb keeps only in-frame clones here, not all; method: immunoSEQ multiplex PCR. The table has approximately 63,000 clones, around 91% seen once. The CDR3 is 17 residues long. This sequence joins TRBV21-1 and TRBJ2-3; TRBD2, the table's D call, lacks a check against the DNA. TRBV21-1 corresponds to a pseudogene. The clonotype was recovered from a human donor in a cohort sampled during active COVID-19. Sequencing was carried out using peripheral blood. The CDR3 nucleotides are TGTGCCAGCAGCAAAAATCCCCCGGAGGACGGCACAGATACGCAGTATTTT. This encodes CASSKNPPEDGTDTQYF.